The clone carrying this TCR beta chain was observed a few times. TCRdb analysed the RT-PCR reads with MiXCR anew, one entry per CDR3 protein. The sample has about 520,000 distinct CDR3 sequences, roughly 7.9% seen once. The CDR3 is made up of 13 amino acids. V lost 5 bases and J lost 2, with 7 bases in between. Germline-derived CDR1 and CDR2 are SGHTA and FQGNSA. This sample is drawn from a study of response to subunit inactivated influenza vaccine. Material: PBMCs from blood, obtained around 2 years after vaccination. The receptor was isolated from a man between 45 and 75 years old who received an inactivated influenza vaccine. The V and J genes are TRBV7-2 and TRBJ1-5, with D possibly matching TRBD1 (5 bases). For the CDR3, the DNA is TGTGCCAGCAGCAAAGGGGGCAATCAGCCCCAGCATTTT. This translates into CASSKGGNQPQHF.